The text below deals with one TCR beta chain. Its cognate antigen has yet to be identified. Within one base of it there is no much larger clone, and no base qualities were kept. This sample is drawn from a study of Tregs in tolerant kidney transplant recipients (dated by TCRdb to the late 2010s). Context from the whole study: Related donors were used in the transplants with nonmyeloablative bone marrow transplantation, and mixed chimerism was transient in the human trials. Before combined kidney and bone marrow transplantation, this study identified donor-specific regulatory T cells using TCRbeta sequencing and then followed those same cells after transplant.

The CDR3 starts with the cysteine, ends with the phenylalanine, and has 17 residues. The sequence is cut down to CDR3 DNA, 51 bases in frame from base 1. The time point label, read with the paper, signifies: blood sample drawn before combined kidney and bone marrow transplant. Thawed PBMCs were FACS-sorted into unstimulated Tregs (CD4+CD25+CD127-), CD4+ non-Tregs (CD4+CD25-), CD4 cells and CD8 cells. Prior to Treg sorting, thawed PBMCs were rested overnight with 200 IU/ml IL-2 at 37 degrees C. The patients were a handful of recipients of combined kidney and bone marrow transplants from the ITN036ST trial, and samples were available only for these trial subjects. Healthy control blood was processed to PBMCs by Ficoll density gradient and cryopreserved, and patient PBMCs were collected before and after transplant. General conclusions and limits of the study: The most biologically relevant and donor-specific TCRbeta repertoire appeared to be identified by expanding Tregs with activated donor B cells. PCR primers changed over time for some patients, so nucleotide-level comparison across those patients' samples was not possible. Because only a small number of patients were included, the study had limitations, and the results will need to be validated in larger populations as well as under other immunosuppression protocols. In tolerant patients, the expansion of donor-specific Tregs was greater than global Treg expansion, suggesting that the expansion was antigen-driven rather than nonspecific. Biological reproducibility was not directly assessed, although technical replication error appeared to be minimal.

For TCRbeta CDR3 sequencing, genomic DNA was extracted from sorted cells using the QIAGEN DNeasy Blood and Tissue Kit. High-throughput TCRbeta CDR3 sequencing, including PCR amplification with bias correction and internal controls, was performed commercially through immunoSEQ. On the study's bioinformatics: A unique productive TCRbeta sequence was defined by the CDR3 nucleotide sequence when primers matched, and otherwise by the CDR3 amino acid sequence together with the Vbeta and Jbeta genes. To correct for sorting error, sequences found in more than one sorted population at a frequency ratio of 2:1 or less were discarded, and the remaining shared sequences were assigned to the population with the higher frequency. A sequence counted as donor-reactive if, in CFSE-low cells, the sequence had a frequency of at least 0.01% and was expanded at least 5-fold compared with unstimulated cells. Repertoire divergence was quantified by Jensen-Shannon divergence calculated from the top 100 TCRbeta sequences ranked by frequency. For samples with multiple sequencing runs, sorting error was corrected in each run separately before the runs were combined. TCRdb took over this immuneACCESS table, retaining in-frame rearrangements with V and J assigned. Such tables are incomplete; in checked studies, under half of the missing clones stem from an unresolved V gene, and the remainder is unexplained. That table is the source of V, J and clone size, and D and trimming were worked out from the DNA. Across this sample there are 50,000 to 75,000 clones, with roughly 98% seen only once. The ten largest clones add up to 0.3% to 0.35% of the sample.

The sequence links TRBV21-1 to TRBJ1-2; the table's D call of TRBD1 was not tested on the DNA. TRBV21-1 is designated a pseudogene. The input for sequencing was Tregs from blood, taken before the transplant. The sequence came from a human donor who received a combined kidney and bone marrow transplant. The CDR3 protein sequence reads: CASSKGEGGQGERGYTF. The DNA sequence is as follows: TGTGCCAGCAGCAAAGGAGAGGGGGGACAGGGAGAGAGAGGCTACACCTTC.